This TCR beta chain was observed in a study of relationships among human T cell subsets. Remarks on this clonotype: What it binds is unknown.

From mRNA, alpha and beta CDR3 regions were amplified using semiquantitative ARM-PCR. ARM-PCR used tagged nested gene-specific primers, then communal superprimers for exponential amplification. One entry per CDR3 protein results from TCRdb running MiXCR on the multiplex PCR reads. This table has under 15,000 distinct CDR3 sequences, 60% appearing once. V dropped 0 bases and J dropped 5 bases, with 13 bases sitting between them. The germline V gene has CDR1 GTSNPN and CDR2 SVGIG (reference sequence). The CDR3 runs 14 residues. The study, taken as a whole, reports: Across seven subsets, gene usage, CDR3 length and N-additions did not differ significantly.

CD4+CD25+ regulatory T cells came from anti-CD25 bead selection of positively selected CD4+ cells. The V and J genes are TRBV30 and TRBJ1-1; D unclear. The TCR comes from a man aged 40-49 years in good health. The sequencing sample was made of Tregs sorted from blood. The CDR3 loop reads CAWSVLGVKTEAFF. Written as DNA, the CDR3 is TGTGCCTGGAGTGTACTGGGAGTCAAAACTGAAGCTTTCTTT.